This entry is about one TCR beta chain. What it binds is unknown. This specimen belongs to a study of cytomegalovirus exposure and HLA in healthy donors. Across the whole study: It was reported in a later analysis that the 100 to 150 validation repertoires used the same platform as the approximately 690 first-cohort repertoires. General study findings and limits: Roughly 170 TCR beta chains were listed as cytomegalovirus-associated.

Data came from immunoSEQ multiplex PCR; TCRdb stores just in-frame clones and leaves some out. The sample lists about 160,000 clones; approximately 87% were seen once. Germline V lookup: CDR1 MNHNS, CDR2 SASEGT. Trimming at V came to 6 bases and at J to 7 bases, leaving 7 bases not matched to a gene. This CDR3 is 14 amino acids long. Sequencing was performed on PBMCs. The TCR comes from a woman younger than 45 in good health and CMV-seronegative. The chain carries TRBV6-1 and TRBJ2-1, with TRBD2 matching 9 bases. CDR3 nucleotide sequence: TGTGCCAGCAGGTGGCGGGAGGGCAGGAATGAGCAGTTCTTC. It translates to CASRWREGRNEQFF.